The 16 T cell receptor beta chains below were found in one sample sequenced in a study of blood T cell repertoires in COVID-19. Repertoires were generated with immunoSEQ multiplex PCR, while TCRdb's copy carries only in-frame clones and drops some. Of around 95,000 clones listed, about 80% are singletons. Sequenced sample: peripheral blood. The source of these receptors is a man in his 70s with active or convalescent COVID-19.

This chain connects TRBV6-2 or TRBV6-3 to TRBJ2-1; 10 nucleotides line up with TRBD2. The trim removed 0 bases at V and 5 bases at J, leaving 4 bases unmatched. CDR1 and CDR2 (germline): MNHEY, SVGEGT. The CDR3 extends over 16 amino acids. The CDR3 bases are TGTGCCAGCAGTTACTCTAGCGGGGGGCTTGACAATGAGCAGTTCTTC. Protein sequence: CASSYSSGGLDNEQFF.

The rearrangement uses TRBV6-6 and TRBJ1-5; D call uncertain. Per the germline V gene, CDR1 is MNHNY and CDR2 is SVGAGI (reference sequence). The CDR3 runs 15 residues. Deletions cut 3 bases from V and 3 bases from J, with 12 bases between. CDR3 amino acids: CASSYPLEINQPQHF. The CDR3 coding sequence is TGTGCCAGCAGTTATCCCCTCGAGATCAATCAGCCCCAGCATTTT.

CDR3 in amino acids: CASSPHRGGLENTGELFF. The CDR3 bases are TGTGCCAGCAGTCCCCACAGGGGGGGATTAGAGAACACCGGGGAGCTGTTTTTT. The rearrangement joins TRBV25-1 to TRBJ2-2, with a possible D match to TRBD1 (8 bases). Germline values: CDR1 MGHDK, CDR2 SYGVNS. The CDR3 totals 18 residues. V was cut by 5 bases and J by 1 base, with 20 bases left in between.

As concerns this clone: Other DNA sequences in the sample encode the same CDR3. V usage is TRBV4-1 and J usage is TRBJ2-7; TRBD1 might be the D (5 bases). The V and J ends lost 1 base and 0 bases respectively, with 7 bases between them. This CDR3 has 14 residues. The germline CDR1 and CDR2 sequences are MGHRA and YSYEKL. The CDR3 here is CASSQVQGSYEQYF. In DNA, the CDR3 is TGCGCCAGCAGCCAAGTTCAGGGCTCCTACGAGCAGTACTTC.

The rearrangement links TRBV7-2 to TRBJ2-3; D may be TRBD1 (6 bases). V was trimmed by 3 bases and J by 3 bases, leaving 10 bases between them. Germline V gene lookup returns CDR1 SGHTA and CDR2 FQGNSA. The CDR3 sequence is 14 residues long. DNA of the CDR3: TGTGCCAGCAGCTTGGGACACCAGACAGATACGCAGTATTTT. Its protein product is CASSLGHQTDTQYF.

The chain uses TRBV30 and TRBJ1-2; 8 bases map to TRBD1. The CDR3 loop spans 15 amino acids. From germline, CDR1 is GTSNPN and CDR2 SVGIG (reference sequence). With 8 bases clipped from V and 0 bases from J, the junction kept 11 bases outside the gene matches. For the CDR3, the DNA is TGTGCCGGCGCGTCGGGACAGGCCACTAACTATGGCTACACCTTC. The encoded protein is CAGASGQATNYGYTF.

V usage is TRBV3-1 (or the pseudogene TRBV3-2) and J usage is TRBJ2-3; 9 bases line up with TRBD1. This CDR3 contains 15 residues. V shed 4 bases, J shed 4 bases, and the junction held 6 bases outside the gene matches. CDR1 LGHDT and CDR2 YNNKEL come from the germline V gene (reference sequence). The CDR3 sequence: CASSPQGAFADTQYF. The CDR3 nucleotides read TGTGCCAGCAGCCCACAGGGGGCATTCGCAGATACGCAGTATTTT.

The chain uses TRBV5-1 and TRBJ2-3; tentatively, D is TRBD1 (6 bases). Deletions cut 0 bases from V and 5 bases from J, with 19 bases between. Germline CDR1 and CDR2: SGHRS and YFSETQ. This CDR3 region has 17 residues. The DNA for the CDR3 is TGCGCCAGCAGCTTGGTTATCACAGGGAGAGTAGGAGATACGCAGTATTTT. It translates to CASSLVITGRVGDTQYF.

For the CDR3, the DNA is TGTGCCAGTAGCGGGACAGTTAGCTCCTACGAGCAGTACTTC. This encodes CASSGTVSSYEQYF. V is TRBV19 and J is TRBJ2-7; TRBD1 aligns across 7 bases. The V gene end was trimmed by 6 bases and the J gene end by 0 bases; junction bases not matched to a gene: 5. The germline V gene encodes CDR1 LNHDA and CDR2 SQIVND (reference sequence). The length of the CDR3 is 14 residues.

This chain connects TRBV5-4 to TRBJ2-3; D call uncertain. The CDR3 extends over 17 amino acids. Germline CDR1 and CDR2: SGHNT and YYREEE (reference sequence). With 0 bases removed from V and 5 bases from J, the gap between germline ends came to 19 bases. The CDR3 DNA is TGTGCCAGCAGCTTGGGGGCTGGTTTTGGTCGAGTAGATACGCAGTATTTT. As protein: CASSLGAGFGRVDTQYF.

This clone has just one count. The V gene is TRBV6-5, the J gene TRBJ2-4; TRBD1 matches at 11 bases. J gave up 8 bases and V 2 bases, and 5 bases lay outside the gene matches. CDR1 and CDR2 (germline): MNHEY, SVGAGI. The CDR3 has 15 amino acids. The CDR3 region has the DNA TGTGCCAGCAGTTACGGCGGGACAGGGGGGGACATTCAGTACTTC. Translated, it gives CASSYGGTGGDIQYF.

The rearrangement links TRBV3-1 (or the pseudogene TRBV3-2) to TRBJ2-5; D remains ambiguous. The CDR3 sequence is 13 residues long. Deletions cut 0 bases from V and 5 bases from J, with 7 bases between. The germline V gene encodes CDR1 LGHDT and CDR2 YNNKEL (reference sequence). CDR3 protein: CASSQDDQETQYF. DNA for the CDR3: TGTGCCAGCAGCCAAGATGATCAGGAGACCCAGTACTTC.

This rearrangement joins TRBV12-5 to TRBJ2-7, with 8 bases aligning to TRBD2. Germline CDR1 and CDR2: LGHNT and FRNRAP. V lost 2 bases, J lost 5 bases, and 8 bases stayed unmatched. This CDR3 has 15 amino acids. The CDR3, as DNA: TGTGCTAGTGGTTTGTCATTGGTAGCGGGGCACGAGCAGTACTTC. This sequence encodes CASGLSLVAGHEQYF.

This sequence joins TRBV6-2 or TRBV6-3 and TRBJ2-7; D might be TRBD1 (5 bases). Between the trimmed V and J ends, which lost 2 bases and 2 bases, there was a span of 10 bases. The germline CDR1 and CDR2 sequences are MNHEY and SVGEGT. The CDR3 runs 14 residues. In DNA form, the CDR3 reads TGTGCCAGCAGTTACCTAACAGGCCCCTACGAGCAGTACTTC. Protein product: CASSYLTGPYEQYF.

A word on this clone: At the DNA level, this CDR3 is encoded by other sequences in the same sample as well. The chain joins TRBV5-4 to TRBJ2-7, with a possible D match to TRBD2 (5 bases). CDR1 and CDR2 from the germline V gene are SGHNT and YYREEE (reference sequence). V shed 0 bases and J shed 5 bases, with 9 bases lying between them. This CDR3 has 13 amino acids. This CDR3 is CASSLEVGDEQYF. The CDR3 nucleotides read TGTGCCAGCAGCTTGGAAGTCGGGGACGAGCAGTACTTC. Variable domain in full (rest from reference TRBV5-4 and TRBJ2-7): ETGVTQSPTHLIKTRGQQVTLRCSSQSGHNTVSWYQQALGQGPQFIFQYYREEENGRGNFPPRFSGLQFPNYSSELNVNALELDDSALYLCASSLEVGDEQYFGPGTRLTVT.

Of note for this clone: The same CDR3 can be traced to other DNA sequences in this sample. The V call is TRBV3-1 (or the pseudogene TRBV3-2), the J call TRBJ1-1; unclear D gene. Germline values: CDR1 LGHDT, CDR2 YNNKEL (reference sequence). Trimming pared 4 bases from V and 1 base from J, leaving 7 bases between. The CDR3 sequence is 13 residues long. The CDR3 loop is CASSLGGNTEAFF. The CDR3 nucleotides read TGTGCCAGCAGCCTAGGAGGGAACACTGAAGCTTTCTTT.